The clone carrying this T cell receptor (beta chain) came up once. This sample was included in a study of blood T cell repertoires in COVID-19. Study overall: Acute and convalescent COVID-19 specimens originated in the United States, Italy and Spain. The analysed material was cDNA or gDNA that came from T cells, B-cell-depleted T cells, or PBMCs.

In the original workflow: Using reference gene primer amplification, nucleated cell counts were estimated. The method was immunoSEQ multiplex PCR; TCRdb's version includes in-frame clones alone and lacks a portion of them. V and J calls and clone size follow that table, whereas D and trimming were derived from the DNA. The sample has roughly 70,000 clones; approximately 81% are singletons. Germline-derived CDR1 and CDR2 are MNHEY and SVGAGI. V lost 6 bases to trimming and J lost 1 base; unmatched junction nucleotides: 3. This CDR3 spans 14 amino acids. Sequenced input: peripheral blood. The chain couples TRBV6-5 to TRBJ2-1; 7 bases map to TRBD2. This TCR came from a woman at least 80 years old with active or convalescent COVID-19. CDR3 sequence reads: CASRVSGSYNEQFF. In DNA form, the CDR3 reads TGTGCCAGCAGGGTTAGCGGGTCCTACAATGAGCAGTTCTTC.